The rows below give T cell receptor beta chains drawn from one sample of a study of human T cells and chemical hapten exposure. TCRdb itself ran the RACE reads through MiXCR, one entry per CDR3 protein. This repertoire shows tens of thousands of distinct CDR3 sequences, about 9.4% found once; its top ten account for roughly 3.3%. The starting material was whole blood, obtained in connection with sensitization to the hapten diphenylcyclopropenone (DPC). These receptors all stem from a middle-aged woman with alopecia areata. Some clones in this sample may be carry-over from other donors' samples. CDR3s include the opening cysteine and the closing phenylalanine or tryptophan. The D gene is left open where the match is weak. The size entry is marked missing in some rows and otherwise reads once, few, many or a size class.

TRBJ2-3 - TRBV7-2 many TGTGCCAGCAGCTTAACGTGGTTTTTCACAGATACGCAGTATTTT CASSLTWFFTDTQYF
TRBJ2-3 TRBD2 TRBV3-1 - TGTGCCAGCAGCCTGGGACTAGCAGATACGCAGTATTTT CASSLGLADTQYF
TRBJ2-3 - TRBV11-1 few TGTGCCAGCAGCCCAGACAGACACCCTAGCACAGATACGCAGTATTTT CASSPDRHPSTDTQYF
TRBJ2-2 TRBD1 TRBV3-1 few TGTGCCAGCAGCCACGAATCCGGGACAGGGGGCTTAGAATTCACCGGGGAGCTGTTTTTT CASSHESGTGGLEFTGELFF
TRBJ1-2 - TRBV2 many TGTGCCAGCAGTGAAGGTTCCAGGGGTGGCTATGGCTACACCTTC CASSEGSRGGYGYTF
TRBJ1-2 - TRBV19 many TGTGCCAGTAGTATAGGCGATCGGAACGATGGCTACACCTTC CASSIGDRNDGYTF
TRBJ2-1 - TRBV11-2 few TGTGCCAGCAGCTTCTTCGGGAATGAGCAGTTCTTC CASSFFGNEQFF
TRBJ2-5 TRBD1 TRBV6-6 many TGTGCCAGCAGTTACGGGACAGTCGGCGCGGAGACCCAGTACTTC CASSYGTVGAETQYF
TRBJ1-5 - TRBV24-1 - TGTGCCACCAGTGACGGCAATCAGCCCCAGCATTTT CATSDGNQPQHF
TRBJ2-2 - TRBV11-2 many TGTGCCAGCAGCTTTAGGGTAGCAGCGAACACCGGGGAGCTGTTTTTT CASSFRVAANTGELFF
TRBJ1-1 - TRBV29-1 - TGCAGCGTTGATTCCGAAGGGGGCACTGAAGCTTTCTTT CSVDSEGGTEAFF
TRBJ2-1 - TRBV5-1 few TGCGCCAGCCGGAGGGCAGCTAACAATGAGCAGTTCTTC CASRRAANNEQFF
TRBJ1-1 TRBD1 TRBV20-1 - TGCAGTGCTGGGGACAGGGAAGCTTTCTTT CSAGDREAFF
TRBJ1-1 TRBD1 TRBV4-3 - TGCGCCAGCAGCCCCGGGACAGGGTCGAACACTGAAGCTTTCTTT CASSPGTGSNTEAFF
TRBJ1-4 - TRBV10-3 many TGTGCCATCAGAGCCAGGGACTCTCCTGCTGCAACTAATGAAAAACTGTTTTTT CAIRARDSPAATNEKLFF
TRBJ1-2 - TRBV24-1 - TGTGCCACCAGTGATAGGACTCTCGACGGCTACACCTTC CATSDRTLDGYTF
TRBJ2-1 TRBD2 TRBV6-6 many TGTGCCAGCAGTTACCCAGAACTAGCGGGGGAGATTAGGCAGTTCTTC CASSYPELAGEIRQFF
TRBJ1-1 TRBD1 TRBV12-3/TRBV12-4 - TGTGCCAGCAGTTTCAGGGGGTCTTTCCTCATGAACACTGAAGCTTTCTTT CASSFRGSFLMNTEAFF
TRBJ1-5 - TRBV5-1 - TGCGCCAGCAGTTGGAGCCAGCCCCAGCATTTT CASSWSQPQHF
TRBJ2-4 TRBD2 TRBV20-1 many TGCAGTGCTAGGGCGTCCGGGACTAGCGGGGGGGTGTACATTCAGTACTTC CSARASGTSGGVYIQYF
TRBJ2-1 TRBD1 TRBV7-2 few TGTGCCAGCAGCGTCGGACAGGGGGGCTACAATGAGCAGTTCTTC CASSVGQGGYNEQFF
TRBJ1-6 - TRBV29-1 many TGCAGCGTTGGGTCCGGGGGGAATTCACCCCTCCACTTT CSVGSGGNSPLHF
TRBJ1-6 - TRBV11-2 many TGTGCCAGCAGCGAGGAGACAGACTACTCACCCCTCCACTTT CASSEETDYSPLHF
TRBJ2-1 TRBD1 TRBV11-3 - TGTGCCAGCAGCTTAGGACAGGGTGGTGCTGAGCAGTTCTTC CASSLGQGGAEQFF
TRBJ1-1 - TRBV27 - TGTGCCAGCAGTTGGGTCGGGAACACTGAAGCTTTCTTT CASSWVGNTEAFF
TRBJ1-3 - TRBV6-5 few TGTGCCAGCAGTGGGGACCGACCATTCTCTGGAAACACCATATATTTT CASSGDRPFSGNTIYF
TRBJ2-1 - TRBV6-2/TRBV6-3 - TGTGCCAGCAGTTACTCAGGGGGAGCCTACAATGAGCAGTTCTTC CASSYSGGAYNEQFF
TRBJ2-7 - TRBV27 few TGTGCCAGCAGTTTATCTAGTAGGACAGAATACGAGCAGTACTTC CASSLSSRTEYEQYF
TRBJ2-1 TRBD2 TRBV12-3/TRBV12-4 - TGTGCCACCTTCTATTCCGGGGCCGGGGGGGATGAGCAGTTCTTC CATFYSGAGGDEQFF
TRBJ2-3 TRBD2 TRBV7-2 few TGTGCCAGCAGCTCACAACTAGCGGGGGTAGCGGGTACGCAGTATTTT CASSSQLAGVAGTQYF
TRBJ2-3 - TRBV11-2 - TGTGCCAGCAGCTTGGAAGGGCTTCCGGGCACAGATACGCAGTATTTT CASSLEGLPGTDTQYF
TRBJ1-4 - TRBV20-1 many TGCAGTGCAAATAGAGGGGAGAGCGGCAGGGAAAATGAAAAACTGTTTTTT CSANRGESGRENEKLFF
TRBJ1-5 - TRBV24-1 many TGTGCCACCAGTGAGTCAGGGCGGAATAGCAATCAGCCCCAGCATTTT CATSESGRNSNQPQHF
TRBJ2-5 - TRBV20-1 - TGCAGTGTTAACGCTAGGGACCAAGAGACCCAGTACTTC CSVNARDQETQYF
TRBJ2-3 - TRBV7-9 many TGTGCCAGCAGCCCGTTTGCAGGTTCCACAGATACGCAGTATTTT CASSPFAGSTDTQYF
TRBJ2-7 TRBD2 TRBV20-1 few TGCAGTGCCACCATGCGGGGCGGGGGGCCTCTAGGCGAGCAGTACTTC CSATMRGGGPLGEQYF
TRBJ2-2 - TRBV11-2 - TGTGCCAGCAGCTTATTTGTTGGAGGGGTTCGGTACACCGGGGAGCTGTTTTTT CASSLFVGGVRYTGELFF
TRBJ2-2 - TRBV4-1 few TGCGCCAGCAGCCAAGAGGGCAGACCGGGGGAGCTGTTTTTT CASSQEGRPGELFF
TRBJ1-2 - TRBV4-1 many TGCGCCAGCAGCCAAGAGACACGGGGGAACTATGGCTACACCTTC CASSQETRGNYGYTF
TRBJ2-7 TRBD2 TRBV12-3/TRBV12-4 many TGTGCCAGCAGTTTAGCGGTAGCGGGGGGTGAGCAGTACTTC CASSLAVAGGEQYF
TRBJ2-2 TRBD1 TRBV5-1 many TGCGCCAGCAGCTCAAGGACAGGGGGCTCGAACACCGGGGAGCTGTTTTTT CASSSRTGGSNTGELFF
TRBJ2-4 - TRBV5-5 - TGTGCCAGCAGCATAGACCCACAGGAACAGACCCTAGCCAAAAACATTCAGTACTTC CASSIDPQEQTLAKNIQYF
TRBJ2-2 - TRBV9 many TGTGCCAGCAGCGTAGGTGGGGGCCATAACACCGGGGAGCTGTTTTTT CASSVGGGHNTGELFF
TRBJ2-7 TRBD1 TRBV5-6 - TGTGCCAGCAGCCCGGACAGGGGACCCTACGAGCAGTACTTC CASSPDRGPYEQYF
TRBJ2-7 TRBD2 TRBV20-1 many TGCAGTGCCCTCTGGCGGGGGGGAAACTCCTACGAGCAGTACTTC CSALWRGGNSYEQYF
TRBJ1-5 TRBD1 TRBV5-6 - TGTGCCAGCAGCTATGGACAGGGGGCTCGTAATCAGCCCCAGCATTTT CASSYGQGARNQPQHF
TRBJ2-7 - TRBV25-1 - TGTGCCAGCAGTGATTCAACAGGCCCCAAGGGGCAGTACTTC CASSDSTGPKGQYF
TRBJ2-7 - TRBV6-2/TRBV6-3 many TGTGCCAGCAGTTACAGTGACGACTACGAGCAGTACTTC CASSYSDDYEQYF
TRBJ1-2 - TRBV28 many TGTGCCACCCACCACTATGGCTACACCTTC CATHHYGYTF
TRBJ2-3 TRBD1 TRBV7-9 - TGTGCCAGCAGCTCCGACAGGGTGAGCACAGATACGCAGTATTTT CASSSDRVSTDTQYF
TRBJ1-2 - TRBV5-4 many TGTGCCAGCAGCTTCGGGGACTATGGCTACACCTTC CASSFGDYGYTF
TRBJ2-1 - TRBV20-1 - TGCAGTCCCGCCGACAGGAAGGGGATTTACAATGAGCAGTTCTTC CSPADRKGIYNEQFF